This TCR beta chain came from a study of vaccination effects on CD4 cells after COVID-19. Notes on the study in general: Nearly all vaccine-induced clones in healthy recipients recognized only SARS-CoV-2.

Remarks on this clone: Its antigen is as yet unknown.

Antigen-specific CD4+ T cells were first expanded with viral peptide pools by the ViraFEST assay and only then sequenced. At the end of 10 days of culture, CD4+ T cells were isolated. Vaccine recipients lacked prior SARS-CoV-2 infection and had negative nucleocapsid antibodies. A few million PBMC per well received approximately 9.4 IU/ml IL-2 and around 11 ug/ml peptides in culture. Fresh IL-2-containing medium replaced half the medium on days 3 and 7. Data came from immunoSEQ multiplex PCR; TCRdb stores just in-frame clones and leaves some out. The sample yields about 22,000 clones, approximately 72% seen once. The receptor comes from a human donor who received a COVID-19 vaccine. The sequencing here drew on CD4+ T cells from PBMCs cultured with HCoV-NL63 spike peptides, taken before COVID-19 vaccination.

The CDR3 region has the DNA TGCGCCAGCAGCTTAGCAGGGGGCGGCAATTCACCCCTCCACTTT. As protein: CASSLAGGGNSPLHF. The chain combines TRBV5-1 with TRBJ1-6, with TRBD1 matching over 8 bases. The CDR3 is 15 amino acids. With V trimmed by 2 bases and J by 7 bases, 5 bases remained unmatched. Germline CDR1 SGHRS, CDR2 YFSETQ.